This section outlines one T cell receptor beta chain sequence together with its context. This entry comes from a study of blood T cell repertoires in COVID-19. Across the whole study: Italy, Spain and the United States were the sources of the convalescent and acute COVID-19 samples. Sources were T cells, B-cell-depleted T cells, or PBMCs; the material itself was cDNA or gDNA.

TCRdb's copy holds only in-frame clones and misses some; the assay was immunoSEQ multiplex PCR. The sample yields 180,000 or so clones, under 90% seen once. CDR1 MDHEN and CDR2 SYDVKM come from the germline V gene. V was cut by 6 bases and J by 0 bases, with 17 bases left in between. The CDR3 is 17 residues long. Seattle's enrolled individuals joined amid active infection and were then monitored longitudinally. The sequence came from a person between 65 and 79 years old with COVID-19, enrolled during active disease. The sample comprised peripheral blood. The V gene is TRBV28, the J gene TRBJ1-4; D is unclear. CDR3 DNA: TGTGCCAGCAGGGACTCGGCTGGAGGTTCAACTAATGAAAAACTGTTTTTT. As protein: CASRDSAGGSTNEKLFF.